Described below is a single T cell receptor (beta chain) sequence and its context. No antigen is known for it. The data are from a study of radiation and T cells in renal cell carcinoma. Study-wide results and limits: In blood, top tumor clones expanded by 2 weeks, shrinking by 4. Without pretreatment biopsies, baseline tumor clonotype presence was undetermined.

CDR1 is MNHEY, CDR2 SMNVEV, per germline (reference sequence). V was clipped by 8 bases and J by 3 bases; unmatched bases: 22. The CDR3 has 18 residues. Described time point: baseline pretreatment blood. The treatment was: 15 Gy SBRT to primary tumor, nephrectomy 4 weeks later. The repertoire was sequenced with immunoSEQ multiplex PCR; TCRdb's copy has only in-frame clones and lacks some. Among 130,000 to 150,000 clones listed, about 88% were seen once. V usage is TRBV27 and J usage is TRBJ2-7, with 7 bases lining up with TRBD1. The sequence derives from a woman in her forties or fifties with renal cell carcinoma. Here the sequenced sample was blood, taken from a patient whose treatment included radiotherapy and nephrectomy. In DNA form, the CDR3 reads TGTGCCAGCCGCCCCAGGGCTCGGGACAGCGCAAGACGCTACGAGCAGTACTTC. Protein sequence: CASRPRARDSARRYEQYF.